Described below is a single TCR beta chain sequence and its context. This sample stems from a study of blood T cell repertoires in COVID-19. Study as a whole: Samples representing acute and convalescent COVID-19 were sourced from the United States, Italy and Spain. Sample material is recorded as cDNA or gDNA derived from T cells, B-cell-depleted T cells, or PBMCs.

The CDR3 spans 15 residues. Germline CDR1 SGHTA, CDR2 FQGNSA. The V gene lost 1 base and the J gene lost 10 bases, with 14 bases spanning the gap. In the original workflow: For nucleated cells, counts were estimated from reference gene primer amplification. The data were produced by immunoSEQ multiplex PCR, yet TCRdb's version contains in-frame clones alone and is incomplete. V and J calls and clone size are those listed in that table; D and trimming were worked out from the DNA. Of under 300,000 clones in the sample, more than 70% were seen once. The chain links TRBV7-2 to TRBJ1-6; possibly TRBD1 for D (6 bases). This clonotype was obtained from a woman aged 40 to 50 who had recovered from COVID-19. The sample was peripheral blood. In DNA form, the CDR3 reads TGTGCCAGCAGCTTAGAGGGACAATCTAACTCACCCCTCCACTTT. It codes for CASSLEGQSNSPLHF.